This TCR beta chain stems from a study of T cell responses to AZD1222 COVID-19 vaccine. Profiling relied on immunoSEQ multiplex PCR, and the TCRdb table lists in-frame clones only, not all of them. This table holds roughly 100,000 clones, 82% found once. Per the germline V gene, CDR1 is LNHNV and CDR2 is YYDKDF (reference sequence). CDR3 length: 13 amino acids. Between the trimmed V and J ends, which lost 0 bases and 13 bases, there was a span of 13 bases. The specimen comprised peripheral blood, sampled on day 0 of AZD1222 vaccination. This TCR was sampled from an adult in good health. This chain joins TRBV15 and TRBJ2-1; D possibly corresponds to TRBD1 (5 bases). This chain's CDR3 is CATSRDGSDRQFF. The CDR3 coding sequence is TGTGCCACCAGCAGAGACGGGTCTGACAGACAGTTCTTC.